Listed below are T cell receptor beta chains from one sample, sequenced in a study of T cell repertoires in cytomegalovirus infection. Their antigen targets remain unknown. Each CDR3 protein gets one entry after TCRdb re-called the reads with MiXCR. The data show approximately 70,000 distinct CDR3 sequences, 20% seen once. The specimen was CD8+ T cells from cultured PBMCs, collected from culture after CMV antigen stimulation. These receptors were collected from a human donor in good health (CMV status not recorded). Some clones in this sample may be carry-over from other donors' samples. Each CDR3 is given with its conserved first and last residue. A D gene is named only where the DNA matches it firmly. Size is stated for part of the rows, as once, few or many counts, or as a class when the clone is expanded.

V gene	D gene	J gene	clone size	CDR3 DNA	CDR3 protein
TRBV4-3	.	TRBJ1-1	few	TGCGCCAGCAGCCCCACCTTCGCGGCGAACACTGAAGCTTTCTTT	CASSPTFAANTEAFF
TRBV12-3/TRBV12-4	TRBD1	TRBJ2-3	.	TGTGCCAGCAGTTCAGACCTTCCGGGACAGAGGCCAGATACGCAGTATTTT	CASSSDLPGQRPDTQYF
TRBV7-2	.	TRBJ2-3	.	TGTGCCAGCAGCTCAGACCTCACAGATACGCAGTATTTT	CASSSDLTDTQYF
TRBV6-4	TRBD2	TRBJ2-1	.	TGTGCCAGCAGTCACGGGACTAGCGGGGACGATGAGCAGTTCTTC	CASSHGTSGDDEQFF
TRBV7-6	TRBD1	TRBJ1-2	.	TGTGCCAGCAGCTTCGGGACAGACCTCCTATCCTATGGCTACACCTTC	CASSFGTDLLSYGYTF
TRBV27	.	TRBJ1-5	.	TGTGCCAGCAGTCCCAACCACAGGGTTCAGCCCCAGCATTTT	CASSPNHRVQPQHF
TRBV5-4	.	TRBJ1-2	few	TGTGCCAGCAGCTTGTCAGATATCCTTAACTATGGCTACACCTTC	CASSLSDILNYGYTF
TRBV9	TRBD2	TRBJ2-1	.	TGTGCCAGCAGCGGCCATCTAGCGGGGGGCCCTAATGAGCAGTTCTTC	CASSGHLAGGPNEQFF
TRBV12-3/TRBV12-4	TRBD1	TRBJ1-2	.	TGTGCCAGCAGTTTCGACAGGGCAGACTATGGCTACACCTTC	CASSFDRADYGYTF
TRBV7-8	TRBD1	TRBJ1-2	few	TGTGCCAGCAGCTTAACGGTGGGGACAGGGAACTATGGCTACACCTTC	CASSLTVGTGNYGYTF
TRBV4-1	.	TRBJ2-1	few	TGCGCCAGCAGCCAAGACATAGGGAACCTATACAATGAGCAGTTCTTC	CASSQDIGNLYNEQFF
TRBV19	.	TRBJ2-2	few	TGTGCCAGTAGTGCTGCCCCCGAACGGGCCGGGGAGCTGTTTTTT	CASSAAPERAGELFF
TRBV7-2	TRBD1	TRBJ2-7	.	TGTGCCAGCAGCTCCCATTGGGACAGGGCTTACGAGCAGTACTTC	CASSSHWDRAYEQYF
TRBV4-2	.	TRBJ2-5	.	TGTGCCAGCAGCCAAGAGAACGGGCGGGAGACCCAGTACTTC	CASSQENGRETQYF